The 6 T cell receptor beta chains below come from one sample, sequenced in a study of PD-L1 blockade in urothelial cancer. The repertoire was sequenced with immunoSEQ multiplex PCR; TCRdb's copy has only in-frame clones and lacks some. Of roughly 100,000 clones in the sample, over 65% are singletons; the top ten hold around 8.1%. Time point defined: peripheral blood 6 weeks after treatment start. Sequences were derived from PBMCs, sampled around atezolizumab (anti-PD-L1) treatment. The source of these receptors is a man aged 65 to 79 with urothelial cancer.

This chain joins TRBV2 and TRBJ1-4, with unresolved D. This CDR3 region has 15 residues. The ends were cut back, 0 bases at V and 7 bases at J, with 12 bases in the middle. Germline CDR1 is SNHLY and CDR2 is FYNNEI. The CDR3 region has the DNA TGTGCCAGCAGTGAAGCCGGTTCCTCCCGTGAAAAACTGTTTTTT. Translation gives CASSEAGSSREKLFF.

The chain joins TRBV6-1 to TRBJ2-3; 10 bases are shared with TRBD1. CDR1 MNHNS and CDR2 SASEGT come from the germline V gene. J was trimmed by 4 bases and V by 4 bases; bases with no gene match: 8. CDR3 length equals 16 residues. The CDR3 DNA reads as TGTGCCAGCAGTGCACGGACAGGGGGAGGCGCAGATACGCAGTATTTT. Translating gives CASSARTGGGADTQYF.

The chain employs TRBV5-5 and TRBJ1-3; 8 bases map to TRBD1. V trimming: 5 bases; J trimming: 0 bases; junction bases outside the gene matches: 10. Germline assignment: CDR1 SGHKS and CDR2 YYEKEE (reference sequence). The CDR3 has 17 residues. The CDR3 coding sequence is TGTGCCAGCAGATCAGACAGGGGATCTAGCTCTGGAAACACCATATATTTT. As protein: CASRSDRGSSSGNTIYF.

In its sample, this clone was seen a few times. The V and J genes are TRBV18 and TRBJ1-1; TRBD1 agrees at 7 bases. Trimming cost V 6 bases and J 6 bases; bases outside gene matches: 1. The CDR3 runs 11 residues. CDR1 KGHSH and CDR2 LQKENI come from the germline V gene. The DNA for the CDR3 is TGTGCCAGCTCCGGACAGGCTGAAGCTTTCTTT. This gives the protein CASSGQAEAFF. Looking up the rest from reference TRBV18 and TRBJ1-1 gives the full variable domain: NAGVMQNPRHLVRRRGQEARLRCSPMKGHSHVYWYRQLPEEGLKFMVYLQKENIIDESGMPKERFSAEFPKEGPSILRIQQVVRGDSAAYFCASSGQAEAFFGQGTRLTVV.

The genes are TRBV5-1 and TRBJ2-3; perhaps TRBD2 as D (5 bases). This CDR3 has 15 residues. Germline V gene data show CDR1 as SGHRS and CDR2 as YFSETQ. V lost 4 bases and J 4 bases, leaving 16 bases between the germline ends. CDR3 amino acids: CASSLEGSGADTQYF. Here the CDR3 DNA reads TGCGCCAGCAGCCTGGAAGGGAGCGGCGCAGATACGCAGTATTTT.

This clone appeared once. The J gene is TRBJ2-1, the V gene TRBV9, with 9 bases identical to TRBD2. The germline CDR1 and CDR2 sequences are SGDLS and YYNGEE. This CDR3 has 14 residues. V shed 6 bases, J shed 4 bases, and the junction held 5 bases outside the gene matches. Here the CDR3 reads CASNQGLAYNEQFF. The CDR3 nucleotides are TGTGCCAGCAACCAGGGACTAGCTTACAATGAGCAGTTCTTC.